The rows below give T cell receptor beta chains drawn from one sample of a study of identical twins. TCRdb re-called the 5' RACE reads with MiXCR, one entry per CDR3 protein. This sample yields 1.5 million to 2 million distinct CDR3 sequences, of which around a third are seen a single time; approximately 0.29% belongs to the top ten. The sequenced material came from cord blood. The receptor set was obtained from a newborn girl in good health. Each CDR3 is given with its conserved first and last residue. D genes are given only for firm matches. Clone size is stated in some rows and not others, as once, few, many or a class when expanded.

>TRBJ2-7|.|.|TRBV4-2|16
CASSQDRAGRAYEQYF
TGTGCCAGCAGCCAAGATCGAGCAGGTCGGGCTTACGAGCAGTACTTC
>TRBJ1-1|few|.|TRBV29-1|11
CSVGSYTEAFF
TGCAGCGTTGGCAGTTACACTGAAGCTTTCTTT
>TRBJ2-7|few|.|TRBV24-1|17
CATSDLRHREPAYEQYF
TGTGCCACCAGTGATTTGCGCCACAGGGAACCCGCCTACGAGCAGTACTTC
>TRBJ1-5|.|TRBD1|TRBV11-2|18
CASSLGDRGLYSNQPQHF
TGTGCCAGCAGCTTAGGGGACAGGGGGCTGTATAGCAATCAGCCCCAGCATTTT
>TRBJ1-1|.|.|TRBV20-1|9
CSALPEAFF
TGCAGTGCCCTCCCTGAAGCTTTCTTT
>TRBJ2-7|.|.|TRBV6-2/TRBV6-3|13
CASSAMSSYEQYF
TGTGCCAGCAGTGCAATGAGCTCCTACGAGCAGTACTTC
>TRBJ1-2|.|TRBD1|TRBV28|14
CASRIRGFNYGYTF
TGTGCCAGCAGAATCAGGGGGTTTAACTATGGCTACACCTTC
>TRBJ1-5|.|.|TRBV7-8|14
CASSHRHYNQPQHF
TGTGCCAGCAGCCACAGGCACTATAATCAGCCCCAGCATTTT
>TRBJ1-4|.|.|TRBV6-1|13
CASSRALGEKLFF
TGTGCCAGCAGCAGGGCTCTGGGTGAAAAACTGTTTTTT
>TRBJ1-2|.|.|TRBV20-1|14
CSARDRQDFYGYTF
TGCAGTGCTAGAGATCGGCAGGACTTCTATGGCTACACCTTC
>TRBJ2-7|few|TRBD2|TRBV20-1|14
CSAPNSGSVNEQYF
TGCAGTGCTCCTAATAGCGGGAGTGTCAACGAGCAGTACTTC
>TRBJ2-7|.|TRBD2|TRBV12-3/TRBV12-4|12
CASSPSGSEQYF
TGTGCCAGCAGTCCGAGCGGGAGCGAGCAGTACTTC
>TRBJ2-1|few|.|TRBV5-1|17
CASSLGGTTSSYNEQFF
TGCGCCAGCAGCTTGGGGGGGACGACTAGCTCCTACAATGAGCAGTTCTTC
>TRBJ2-1|few|.|TRBV24-1|13
CATSDPSGNEQFF
TGTGCCACCAGTGATCCTAGTGGGAATGAGCAGTTCTTC
>TRBJ1-2|few|.|TRBV2|14
CASSEAFANYGYTF
TGTGCCAGCAGTGAGGCGTTTGCTAACTATGGCTACACCTTC
>TRBJ2-3|.|TRBD2|TRBV20-1|17
CSAVSGGTRPSTDTQYF
TGCAGTGCTGTTAGCGGGGGGACGCGCCCTAGCACAGATACGCAGTATTTT
>TRBJ2-1|.|.|TRBV27|17
CASSLDSRDNSYNERFF
TGTGCCAGCAGTTTAGACTCGAGGGACAACTCCTACAATGAGCGGTTCTTC
>TRBJ2-7|.|TRBD1|TRBV10-3|15
CAIRDRVAAYNEQYF
TGTGCCATCCGCGACAGGGTGGCCGCCTACAATGAGCAGTACTTC
>TRBJ2-7|many|.|TRBV10-3|13
CAISVRGTYEQYF
TGTGCCATCAGTGTTCGGGGGACCTACGAGCAGTACTTC
>TRBJ1-5|.|.|TRBV2|15
CASSLDSRSNQPQHF
TGTGCCAGCAGCCTCGACTCCCGGAGCAATCAGCCCCAGCATTTT
>TRBJ1-4|few|TRBD1|TRBV5-1|15
CASSLRDSGNEKLFF
TGCGCCAGCAGCTTACGGGACAGTGGTAATGAAAAACTGTTTTTT
>TRBJ2-2|.|.|TRBV7-9|16
CASSTRQAPNTGELFF
TGTGCCAGCAGCACCCGACAGGCCCCGAACACCGGGGAGCTGTTTTTT
>TRBJ1-5|many|.|TRBV21-1|12
CASSKGNQPQHF
TGTGCCAGCAGTAAGGGCAATCAGCCCCAGCATTTT
>TRBJ1-2|.|.|TRBV9|16
CASSATGRGLNYGYTF
TGTGCCAGCAGCGCTACAGGGAGGGGACTTAACTATGGCTACACCTTC
>TRBJ2-3|.|.|TRBV2|13
CASRGDRTDTQYF
TGTGCCAGCAGAGGGGACCGCACAGATACGCAGTATTTT
>TRBJ2-1|.|.|TRBV30|10
CAALYNEQFF
TGTGCCGCCCTATACAATGAGCAGTTCTTC
>TRBJ1-2|many|TRBD1|TRBV3-1|13
CASSSQGSYGYTF
TGTGCCAGCAGCTCACAGGGGTCCTATGGCTACACCTTC
>TRBJ1-5|few|.|TRBV4-2|16
CASSQDKGRGNQPQHF
TGTGCCAGCAGCCAAGATAAGGGACGGGGCAATCAGCCCCAGCATTTT
>TRBJ2-2|.|TRBD1|TRBV12-3/TRBV12-4|17
CASSFGDRGRDTGELFF
TGTGCCAGCAGTTTTGGGGACAGGGGAAGAGACACCGGGGAGCTGTTTTTT
>TRBJ1-6|.|.|TRBV25-1|15
CASSESLGHNSPLHF
TGTGCCAGCAGTGAAAGTTTGGGCCATAATTCACCCCTCCACTTT
>TRBJ2-7|.|.|TRBV29-1|13
CNVVRGLTYEQYF
TGCAACGTTGTTCGCGGGCTAACCTACGAGCAGTACTTC
>TRBJ1-1|.|.|TRBV6-5|16
CASSYRASEGNTEAFF
TGTGCCAGCAGTTACCGGGCTTCGGAGGGGAACACTGAAGCTTTCTTT
>TRBJ2-7|few|.|TRBV11-2|12
CASGTLSYEQYF
TGTGCCAGCGGGACCCTCTCCTACGAGCAGTACTTC
>TRBJ2-7|few|.|TRBV29-1|11
CSVEDRGEQYF
TGCAGCGTTGAAGACAGGGGCGAGCAGTACTTC
>TRBJ2-1|.|TRBD2|TRBV6-1|15
CASSERGGLANEQFF
TGTGCCAGCAGTGAAAGGGGGGGACTAGCCAATGAGCAGTTCTTC
>TRBJ2-1|few|.|TRBV20-1|12
CSPRKFLNEQFF
TGCAGTCCACGAAAATTCCTCAATGAGCAGTTCTTC
>TRBJ2-4|few|.|TRBV5-5|14
CASSLPRVLDIQYF
TGTGCCAGCAGTCTCCCCCGGGTCCTTGACATTCAGTACTTC
>TRBJ2-7|.|TRBD2|TRBV12-3/TRBV12-4|16
CASSPRTSGRAHEQYF
TGTGCCAGCAGTCCTCGGACTAGCGGGAGGGCCCACGAGCAGTACTTC
>TRBJ2-1|.|.|TRBV19|13
CASRPNSYNEQFF
TGTGCCAGTAGACCTAACTCCTACAATGAGCAGTTCTTC
>TRBJ2-1|.|.|TRBV19|12
CASKPSYNEQFF
TGTGCCAGTAAACCCTCTTACAATGAGCAGTTCTTC
>TRBJ2-7|few|TRBD2|TRBV3-1|12
CASSQRGGEQYF
TGTGCCAGCAGCCAACGGGGGGGTGAGCAGTACTTC
>TRBJ1-1|.|.|TRBV6-6|16
CASSYGGQGMNTEAFF
TGTGCCAGCAGTTACGGAGGGCAGGGGATGAACACTGAAGCTTTCTTT
>TRBJ1-1|many|TRBD1|TRBV7-2|14
CASSLDRGHTEAFF
TGTGCCAGCAGCTTAGACAGGGGGCACACTGAAGCTTTCTTT
>TRBJ1-5|.|.|TRBV27|15
CASSLSPSTGQPQHF
TGTGCCAGCAGTTTATCTCCGTCTACGGGGCAGCCCCAGCATTTT
>TRBJ1-4|few|.|TRBV12-3/TRBV12-4|12
CASSFVRQTRFF
TGTGCCAGCAGTTTTGTGAGACAGACCCGGTTTTTT
>TRBJ2-7|few|.|TRBV4-2|13
CASSHRVGYEQYF
TGTGCCAGCAGCCACAGGGTTGGATACGAGCAGTACTTC
>TRBJ2-1|few|TRBD2|TRBV6-5|21
CASSYTSPGLAGKRTYNEQFF
TGTGCCAGCAGTTACACAAGCCCGGGACTAGCGGGAAAGCGTACCTACAATGAGCAGTTCTTC
>TRBJ1-6|.|.|TRBV27|13
CASSGRGGSPLHF
TGTGCCAGCAGTGGTAGGGGAGGTTCACCCCTCCACTTT
>TRBJ2-4|.|TRBD1|TRBV20-1|18
CSARLPGQGALNAREQYF
TGCAGTGCTAGACTCCCGGGACAGGGGGCTTTAAACGCTAGGGAGCAGTACTTC
>TRBJ2-7|.|.|TRBV5-1|17
CASSLVPSGLRSYEQYF
TGCGCCAGCAGCTTGGTGCCCTCGGGACTGAGATCCTACGAGCAGTACTTC